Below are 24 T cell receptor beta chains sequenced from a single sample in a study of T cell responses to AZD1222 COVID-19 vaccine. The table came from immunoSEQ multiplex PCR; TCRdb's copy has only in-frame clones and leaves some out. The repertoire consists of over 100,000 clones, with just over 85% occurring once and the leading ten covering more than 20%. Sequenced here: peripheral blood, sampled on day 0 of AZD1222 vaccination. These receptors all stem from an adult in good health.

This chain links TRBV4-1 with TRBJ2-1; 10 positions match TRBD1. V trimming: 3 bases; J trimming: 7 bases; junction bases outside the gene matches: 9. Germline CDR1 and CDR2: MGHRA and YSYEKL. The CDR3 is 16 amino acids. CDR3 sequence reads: CASSQDQGTGVNEQFF. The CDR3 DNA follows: TGCGCCAGCAGCCAGGATCAAGGGACAGGGGTAAATGAGCAGTTCTTC.

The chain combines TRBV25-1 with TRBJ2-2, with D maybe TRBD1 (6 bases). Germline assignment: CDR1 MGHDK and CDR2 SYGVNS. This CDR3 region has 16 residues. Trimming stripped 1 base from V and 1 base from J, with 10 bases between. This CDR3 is CASSELGQKNTGELFF. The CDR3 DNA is TGTGCCAGCAGTGAATTAGGACAGAAGAACACCGGGGAGCTGTTTTTT. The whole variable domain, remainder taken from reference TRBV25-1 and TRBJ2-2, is EADIYQTPRYLVIGTGKKITLECSQTMGHDKMYWYQQDPGMELHLIHYSYGVNSTEKGDLSSESTVSRIRTEHFPLTLESARPSHTSQYLCASSELGQKNTGELFFGEGSRLTVL.

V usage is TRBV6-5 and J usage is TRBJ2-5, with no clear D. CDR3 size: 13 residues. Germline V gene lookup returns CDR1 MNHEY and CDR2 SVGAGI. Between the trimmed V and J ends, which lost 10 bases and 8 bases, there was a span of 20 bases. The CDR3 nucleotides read TGTGCCACTAAAGGGCCCCGGCCCCAAACCCAGTACTTC. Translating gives CATKGPRPQTQYF.

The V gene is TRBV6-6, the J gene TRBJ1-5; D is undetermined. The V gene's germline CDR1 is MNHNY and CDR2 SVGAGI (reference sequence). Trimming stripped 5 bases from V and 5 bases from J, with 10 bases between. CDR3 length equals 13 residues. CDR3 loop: CASSAGAYQPQHF. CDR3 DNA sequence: TGTGCCAGCAGTGCGGGCGCCTATCAGCCCCAGCATTTT.

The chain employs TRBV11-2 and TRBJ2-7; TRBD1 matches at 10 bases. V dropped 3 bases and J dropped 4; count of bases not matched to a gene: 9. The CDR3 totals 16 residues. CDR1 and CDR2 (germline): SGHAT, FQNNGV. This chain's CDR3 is CASSLHRWTGGYEQYF. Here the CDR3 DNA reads TGTGCCAGCAGCTTGCACCGGTGGACAGGGGGGTACGAGCAGTACTTC.

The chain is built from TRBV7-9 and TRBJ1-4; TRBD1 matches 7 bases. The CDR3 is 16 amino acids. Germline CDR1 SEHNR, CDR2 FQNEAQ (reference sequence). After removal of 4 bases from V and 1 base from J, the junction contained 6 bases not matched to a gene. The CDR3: CASSYRGGVTNEKLFF. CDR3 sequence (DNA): TGTGCCAGCAGCTACAGGGGCGGGGTAACTAATGAAAAACTGTTTTTT.

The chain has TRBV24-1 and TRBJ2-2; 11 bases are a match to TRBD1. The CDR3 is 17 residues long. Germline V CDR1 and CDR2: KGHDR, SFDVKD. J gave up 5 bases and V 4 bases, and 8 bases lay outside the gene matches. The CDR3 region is CATSDTGGTGGTGELFF. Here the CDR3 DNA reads TGTGCCACCAGTGACACCGGTGGGACAGGGGGGACCGGGGAGCTGTTTTTT.

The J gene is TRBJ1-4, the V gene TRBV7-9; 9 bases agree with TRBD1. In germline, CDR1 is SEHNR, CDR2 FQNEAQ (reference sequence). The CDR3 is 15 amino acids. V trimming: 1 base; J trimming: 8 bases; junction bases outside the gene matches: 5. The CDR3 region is CASSLGQGEREKLFF. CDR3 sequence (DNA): TGTGCCAGCAGCTTAGGACAGGGGGAACGCGAAAAACTGTTTTTT.

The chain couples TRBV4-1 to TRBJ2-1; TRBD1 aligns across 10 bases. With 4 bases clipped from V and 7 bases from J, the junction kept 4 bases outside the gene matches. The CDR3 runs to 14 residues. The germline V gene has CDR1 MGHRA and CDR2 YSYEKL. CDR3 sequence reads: CASSPGQGGNEQFF. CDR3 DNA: TGCGCCAGCAGCCCCGGACAGGGGGGAAATGAGCAGTTCTTC.

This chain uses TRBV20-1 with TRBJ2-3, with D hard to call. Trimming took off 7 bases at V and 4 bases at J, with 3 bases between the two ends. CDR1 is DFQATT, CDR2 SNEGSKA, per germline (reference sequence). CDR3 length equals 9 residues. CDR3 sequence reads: CSVPDTQYF. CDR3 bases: TGCAGTGTCCCAGATACGCAGTATTTT.

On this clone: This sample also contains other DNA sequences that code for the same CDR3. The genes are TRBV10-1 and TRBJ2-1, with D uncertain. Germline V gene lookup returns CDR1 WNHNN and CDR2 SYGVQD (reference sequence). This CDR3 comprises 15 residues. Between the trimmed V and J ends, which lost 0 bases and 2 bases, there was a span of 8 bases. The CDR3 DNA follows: TGCGCCAGCAGTGAGTCATCGGAACCCTACAATGAGCAGTTCTTC. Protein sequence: CASSESSEPYNEQFF.

This chain's CDR3 is CASSRIGNRPGIAGYTF. The CDR3 DNA sequence: TGTGCCAGCAGTCGAATCGGGAACCGACCGGGGATTGCTGGCTACACCTTC. This rearrangement joins TRBV6-6 to TRBJ1-2; no clear D gene. Germline assignment: CDR1 MNHNY and CDR2 SVGAGI (reference sequence). The CDR3 extends over 17 amino acids. With 5 bases removed from V and 7 bases from J, the gap between germline ends came to 26 bases.

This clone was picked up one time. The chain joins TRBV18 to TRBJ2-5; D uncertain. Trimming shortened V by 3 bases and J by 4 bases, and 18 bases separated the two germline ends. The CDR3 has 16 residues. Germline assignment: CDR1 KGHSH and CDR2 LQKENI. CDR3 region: CASSPLVGSAGETQYF. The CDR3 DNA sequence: TGTGCCAGCTCACCTTTGGTGGGGTCCGCTGGAGAGACCCAGTACTTC. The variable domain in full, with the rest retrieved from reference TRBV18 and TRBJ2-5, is NAGVMQNPRHLVRRRGQEARLRCSPMKGHSHVYWYRQLPEEGLKFMVYLQKENIIDESGMPKERFSAEFPKEGPSILRIQQVVRGDSAAYFCASSPLVGSAGETQYFGPGTRLLVL.

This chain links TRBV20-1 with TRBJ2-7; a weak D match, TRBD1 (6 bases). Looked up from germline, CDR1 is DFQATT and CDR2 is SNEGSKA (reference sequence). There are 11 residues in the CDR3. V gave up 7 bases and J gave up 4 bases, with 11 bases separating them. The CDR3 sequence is CSVNRAYEQYF. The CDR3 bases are TGCAGTGTCAACAGGGCTTACGAGCAGTACTTC.

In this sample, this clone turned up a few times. The CDR3 is CATASDGYGYTF. In DNA, the CDR3 is TGTGCCACGGCATCAGATGGGTATGGCTACACCTTC. The chain couples TRBV11-2 to TRBJ1-2; D call uncertain. In germline, CDR1 is SGHAT, CDR2 FQNNGV. V lost 10 bases to trimming and J lost 5 bases, with 14 bases between them. The CDR3 length is 12 residues. Combining the CDR3 with reference TRBV11-2 and TRBJ1-2 gives the whole variable domain EAGVAQSPRYKIIEKRQSVAFWCNPISGHATLYWYQQILGQGPKLLIQFQNNGVVDDSQLPKDRFSAERLKGVDSTLKIQPAKLEDSAVYLCATASDGYGYTFGSGTRLTVV.

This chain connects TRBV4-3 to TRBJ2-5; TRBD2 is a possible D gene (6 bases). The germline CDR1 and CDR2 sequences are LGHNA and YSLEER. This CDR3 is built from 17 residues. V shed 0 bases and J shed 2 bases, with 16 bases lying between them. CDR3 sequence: CASSQDAPGTWQETQYF. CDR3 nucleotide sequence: TGCGCCAGCAGCCAAGACGCCCCCGGGACTTGGCAAGAGACCCAGTACTTC.

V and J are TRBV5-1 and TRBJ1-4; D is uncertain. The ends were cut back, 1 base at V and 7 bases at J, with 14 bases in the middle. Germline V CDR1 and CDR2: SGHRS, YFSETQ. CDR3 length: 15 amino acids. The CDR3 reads CASSLSGQVGEKLFF. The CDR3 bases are TGCGCCAGCAGCTTGTCCGGGCAGGTCGGTGAAAAACTGTTTTTT.

The CDR3 nucleotides are TGTGCCAGCAGCCGGAGCGGGGGATCCTACAATGAGCAGTTCTTC. Its protein is CASSRSGGSYNEQFF. The V and J genes are TRBV3-1 (or the pseudogene TRBV3-2) and TRBJ2-1; 8 bases fit TRBD2. Germline loops: CDR1 LGHDT, CDR2 YNNKEL (reference sequence). This CDR3 has 15 amino acids. The V segment lost 4 bases and the J segment 1 base; nucleotides outside the gene matches: 3.

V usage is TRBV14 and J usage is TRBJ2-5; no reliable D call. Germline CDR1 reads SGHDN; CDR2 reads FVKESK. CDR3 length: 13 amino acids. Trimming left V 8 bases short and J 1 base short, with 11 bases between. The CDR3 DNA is TGTGCCAGCGGCTGGGCGGCCCAAGAGACCCAGTACTTC. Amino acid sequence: CASGWAAQETQYF.

CDR3 region: CASSQSSGLNYGYTF. The CDR3 DNA follows: TGCGCCAGCAGCCAGAGCTCCGGGCTTAACTATGGCTACACCTTC. The chain employs TRBV4-1 and TRBJ1-2; D call uncertain. CDR1 and CDR2 (germline): MGHRA, YSYEKL. Deletions cut 3 bases from V and 1 base from J, with 12 bases between. The length of the CDR3 is 15 residues.

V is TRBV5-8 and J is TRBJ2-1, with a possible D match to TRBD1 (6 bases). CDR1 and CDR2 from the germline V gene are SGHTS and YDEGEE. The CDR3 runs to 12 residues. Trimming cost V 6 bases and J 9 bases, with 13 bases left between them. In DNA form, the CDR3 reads TGTGCCAGCACCCACAGGGTTGGTGAGCAGTTCTTC. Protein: CASTHRVGEQFF.

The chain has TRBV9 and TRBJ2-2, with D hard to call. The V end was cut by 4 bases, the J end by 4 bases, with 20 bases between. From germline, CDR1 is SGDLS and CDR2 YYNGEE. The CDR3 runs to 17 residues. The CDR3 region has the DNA TGTGCCAGCAGCCCCGATTCCCGACCCCCGATCACCGGGGAGCTGTTTTTT. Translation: CASSPDSRPPITGELFF.

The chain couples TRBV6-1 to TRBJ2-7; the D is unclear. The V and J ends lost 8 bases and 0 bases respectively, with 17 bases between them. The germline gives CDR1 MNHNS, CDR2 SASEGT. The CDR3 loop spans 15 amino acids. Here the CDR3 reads CASSKGPSTSYEQYF. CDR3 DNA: TGTGCCAGCTCCAAGGGCCCTTCGACCTCCTACGAGCAGTACTTC.

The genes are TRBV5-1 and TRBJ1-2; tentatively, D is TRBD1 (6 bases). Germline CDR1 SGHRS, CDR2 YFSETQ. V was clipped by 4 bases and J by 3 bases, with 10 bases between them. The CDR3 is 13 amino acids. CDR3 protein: CASSGAGDYGYTF. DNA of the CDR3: TGCGCCAGCAGCGGAGCAGGGGACTATGGCTACACCTTC.